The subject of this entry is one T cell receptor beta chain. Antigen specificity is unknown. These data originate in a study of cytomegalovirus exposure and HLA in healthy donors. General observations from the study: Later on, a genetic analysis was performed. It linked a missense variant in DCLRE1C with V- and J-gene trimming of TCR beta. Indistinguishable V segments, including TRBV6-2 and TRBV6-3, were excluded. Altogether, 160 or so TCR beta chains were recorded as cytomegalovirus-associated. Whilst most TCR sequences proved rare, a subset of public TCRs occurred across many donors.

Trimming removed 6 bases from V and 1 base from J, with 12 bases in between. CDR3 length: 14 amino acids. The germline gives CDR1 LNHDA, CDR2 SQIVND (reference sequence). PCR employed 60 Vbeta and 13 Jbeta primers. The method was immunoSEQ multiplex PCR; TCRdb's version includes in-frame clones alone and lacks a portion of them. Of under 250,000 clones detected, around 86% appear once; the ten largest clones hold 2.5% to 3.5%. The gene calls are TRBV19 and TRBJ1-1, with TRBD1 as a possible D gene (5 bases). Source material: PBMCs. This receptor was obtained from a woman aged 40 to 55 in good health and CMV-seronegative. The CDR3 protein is CASRLSGANTEAFF. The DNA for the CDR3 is TGTGCCAGTAGACTGAGTGGGGCGAACACTGAAGCTTTCTTT.